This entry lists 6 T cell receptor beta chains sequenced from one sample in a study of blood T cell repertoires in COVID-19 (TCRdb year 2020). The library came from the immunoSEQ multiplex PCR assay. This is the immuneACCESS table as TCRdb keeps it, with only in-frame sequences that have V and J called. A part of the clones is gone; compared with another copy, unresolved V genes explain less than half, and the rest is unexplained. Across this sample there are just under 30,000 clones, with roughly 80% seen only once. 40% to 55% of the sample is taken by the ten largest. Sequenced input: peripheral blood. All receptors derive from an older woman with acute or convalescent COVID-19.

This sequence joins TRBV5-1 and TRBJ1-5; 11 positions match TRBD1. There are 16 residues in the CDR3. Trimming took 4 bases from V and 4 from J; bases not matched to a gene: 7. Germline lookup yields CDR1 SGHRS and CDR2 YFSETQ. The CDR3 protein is CASSPGTGGRNQPQHF. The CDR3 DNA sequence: TGCGCCAGCAGCCCAGGGACAGGGGGTAGGAATCAGCCCCAGCATTTT.

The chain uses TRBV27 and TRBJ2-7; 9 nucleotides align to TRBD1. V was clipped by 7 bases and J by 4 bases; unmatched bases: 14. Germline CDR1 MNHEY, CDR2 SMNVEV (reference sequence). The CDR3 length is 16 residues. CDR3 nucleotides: TGTGCCAGCATCAACGCTCGGGACAGGGCGCCTTACGAGCAGTACTTC. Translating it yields CASINARDRAPYEQYF.

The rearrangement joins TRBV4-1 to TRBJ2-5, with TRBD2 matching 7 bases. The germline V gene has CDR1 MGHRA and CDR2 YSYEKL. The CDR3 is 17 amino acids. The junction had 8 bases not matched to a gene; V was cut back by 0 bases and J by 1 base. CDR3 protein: CASSQDFVASGQETQYF. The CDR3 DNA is TGCGCCAGCAGCCAAGATTTCGTCGCTAGCGGCCAAGAGACCCAGTACTTC.

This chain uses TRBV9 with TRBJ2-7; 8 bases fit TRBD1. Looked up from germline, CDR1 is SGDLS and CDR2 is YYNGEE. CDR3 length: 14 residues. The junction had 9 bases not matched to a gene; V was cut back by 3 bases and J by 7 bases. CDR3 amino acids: CASSAGGSVREQYF. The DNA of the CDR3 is TGTGCCAGCAGCGCAGGGGGCTCGGTGAGGGAGCAGTACTTC.

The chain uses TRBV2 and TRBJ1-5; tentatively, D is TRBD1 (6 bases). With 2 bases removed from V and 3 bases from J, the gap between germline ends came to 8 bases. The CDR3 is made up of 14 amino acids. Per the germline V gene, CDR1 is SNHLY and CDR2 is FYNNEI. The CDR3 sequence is CASSERGYNQPQHF. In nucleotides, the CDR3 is TGTGCCAGCAGTGAAAGGGGGTACAATCAGCCCCAGCATTTT.

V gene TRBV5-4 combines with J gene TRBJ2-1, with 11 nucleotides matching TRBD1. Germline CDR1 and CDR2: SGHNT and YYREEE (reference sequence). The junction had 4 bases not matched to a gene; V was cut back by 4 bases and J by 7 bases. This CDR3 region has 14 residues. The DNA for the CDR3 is TGTGCCAGCAGCCCGGGACAGGGGGGGAATGAGCAGTTCTTC. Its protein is CASSPGQGGNEQFF.